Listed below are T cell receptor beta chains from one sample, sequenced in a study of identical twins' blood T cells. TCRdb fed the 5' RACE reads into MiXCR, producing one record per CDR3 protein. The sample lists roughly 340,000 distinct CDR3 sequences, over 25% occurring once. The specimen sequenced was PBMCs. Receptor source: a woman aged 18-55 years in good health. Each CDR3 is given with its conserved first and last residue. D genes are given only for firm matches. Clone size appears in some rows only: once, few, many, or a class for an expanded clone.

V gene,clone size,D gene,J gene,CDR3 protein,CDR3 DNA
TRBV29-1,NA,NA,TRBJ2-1,CSVPSEHYNEQFF,TGCAGCGTTCCCAGTGAACACTACAATGAGCAGTTCTTC
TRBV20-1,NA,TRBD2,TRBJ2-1,CSALWGSGRGYNEQFF,TGCAGTGCTCTCTGGGGTAGCGGGAGGGGGTACAATGAGCAGTTCTTC
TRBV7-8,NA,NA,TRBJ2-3,CASSPRGRVLEYTQYF,TGTGCCAGCAGCCCCCGTGGGCGGGTGCTGGAATATACGCAGTATTTT
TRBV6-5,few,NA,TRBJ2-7,CASRKLAGGYEQYF,TGTGCCAGCAGAAAACTAGCAGGGGGTTACGAGCAGTACTTC
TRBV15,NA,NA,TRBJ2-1,CATSQKDSASYNEQFF,TGTGCCACCAGCCAGAAAGATTCTGCGTCCTACAATGAGCAGTTCTTC
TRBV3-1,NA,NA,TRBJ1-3,CASTTTPQSGNTIYF,TGTGCCAGCACGACCACCCCCCAATCTGGAAACACCATATATTTT
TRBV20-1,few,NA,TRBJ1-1,CSAGRGTLGAFF,TGCAGTGCTGGGCGGGGAACACTGGGAGCTTTCTTT
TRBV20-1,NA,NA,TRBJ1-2,CSAIFPPGVSRYTF,TGCAGTGCCATATTCCCCCCTGGTGTCTCTCGCTACACCTTC
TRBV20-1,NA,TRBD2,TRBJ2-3,CSARELSGLASPDTQYF,TGCAGTGCTAGAGAACTCTCGGGACTAGCATCCCCAGATACGCAGTATTTT
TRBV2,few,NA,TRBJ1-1,CASSEARAEAFF,TGTGCCAGCAGTGAAGCTAGGGCTGAAGCTTTCTTT
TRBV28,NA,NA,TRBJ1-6,CASKGGARTPLHF,TGTGCCAGCAAGGGGGGGGCGAGAACACCCCTCCACTTT
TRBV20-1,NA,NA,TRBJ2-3,CSANPGLPRTDTQYF,TGCAGTGCGAACCCGGGACTTCCTCGCACAGATACGCAGTATTTT
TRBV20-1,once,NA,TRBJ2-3,CSASASLAAKGDTQYF,TGCAGTGCTAGCGCCTCACTAGCTGCCAAGGGAGATACGCAGTATTTT
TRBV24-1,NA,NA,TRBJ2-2,CATSDHRDRAGELFF,TGTGCCACCAGTGATCACAGGGATCGTGCCGGGGAGCTGTTTTTT
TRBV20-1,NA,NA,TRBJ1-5,CSAPRAETSNQLQHF,TGCAGTGCTCCTCGGGCTGAGACTAGCAATCAGCTCCAGCATTTT
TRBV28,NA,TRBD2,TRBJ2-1,CASSFVSGRLQLGDEQFF,TGTGCCAGCAGTTTCGTGAGCGGGAGGCTCCAACTTGGGGATGAGCAGTTCTTC
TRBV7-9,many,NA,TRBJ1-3,CASSLGSSGNTIYF,TGCGCCAGCAGCTTGGGGTCCTCTGGAAACACCATATATTTT
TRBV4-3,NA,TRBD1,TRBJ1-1,CASSQETGVYTEAFF,TGCGCCAGCAGCCAAGAAACAGGGGTGTATACTGAAGCTTTCTTT
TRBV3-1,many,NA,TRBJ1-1,CASSQVGGTEAFF,TGTGCCAGCAGCCAAGTTGGTGGAACTGAAGCTTTCTTT
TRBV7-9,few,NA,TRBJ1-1,CASSLRSGNTEAFF,TGTGCCAGCAGCTTACGTTCAGGGAACACTGAAGCTTTCTTT
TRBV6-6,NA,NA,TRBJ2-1,CASSYTPRQKFYNEQFF,TGTGCCAGCAGTTACACCCCGCGGCAGAAATTCTACAATGAGCAGTTCTTC
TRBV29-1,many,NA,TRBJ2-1,CSATLYNEQFF,TGCAGCGCGACCCTCTACAATGAGCAGTTCTTC
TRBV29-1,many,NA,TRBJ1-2,CSVAEDGYTF,TGCAGCGTTGCCGAGGATGGCTACACCTTC
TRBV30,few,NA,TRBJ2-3,CAWSPLGGNTDTQYF,TGTGCCTGGAGTCCATTGGGGGGTAACACAGATACGCAGTATTTT
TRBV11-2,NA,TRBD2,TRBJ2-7,CASSLGGGSVYEQYF,TGTGCCAGCAGCTTAGGGGGCGGGAGCGTCTACGAGCAGTACTTC
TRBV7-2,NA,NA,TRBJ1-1,CASSLSLGPLNTEAFF,TGTGCCAGCAGCTTATCCCTAGGCCCGTTGAACACTGAAGCTTTCTTT
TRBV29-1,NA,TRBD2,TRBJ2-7,CSVMGGPSGEQYF,TGCAGCGTGATGGGAGGGCCGAGCGGCGAGCAGTACTTC
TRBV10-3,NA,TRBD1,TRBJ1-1,CAIRGQENTEAFF,TGTGCCATCAGGGGACAGGAGAACACTGAAGCTTTCTTT
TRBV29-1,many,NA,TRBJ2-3,CSVEAYTDTQYF,TGCAGCGTTGAGGCTTACACAGATACGCAGTATTTT
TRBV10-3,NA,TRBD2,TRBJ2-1,CAISDRVSGGFNEQFF,TGTGCCATCAGTGACCGCGTTAGCGGGGGGTTCAATGAGCAGTTCTTC
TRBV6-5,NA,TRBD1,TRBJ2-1,CASKGTGVWDEQFF,TGTGCCAGTAAAGGGACAGGGGTTTGGGATGAGCAGTTCTTC
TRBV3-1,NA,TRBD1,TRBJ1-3,CASSQVTGEGNTIYF,TGTGCCAGCAGCCAAGTGACAGGGGAGGGAAACACCATATATTTT
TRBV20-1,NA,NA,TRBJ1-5,CSASISQSQPQHF,TGCAGTGCTAGTATATCTCAGAGTCAGCCCCAGCATTTT
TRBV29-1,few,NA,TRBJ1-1,CSVEGRQLNTEAFF,TGCAGCGTTGAAGGCCGGCAGCTGAACACTGAAGCTTTCTTT
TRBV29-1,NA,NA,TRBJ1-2,CSDLTGLNGYTF,TGCAGCGACCTGACAGGTTTGAATGGCTACACCTTC
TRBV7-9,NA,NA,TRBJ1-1,CASSLADRDAFF,TGTGCCAGCAGCTTGGCGGACAGAGATGCTTTCTTT
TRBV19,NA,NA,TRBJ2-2,CASSSHGHSNTGELFF,TGTGCCAGTAGCTCCCATGGACACTCGAACACCGGGGAGCTGTTTTTT
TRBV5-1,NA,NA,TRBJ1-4,CASSWGKGGNEKLFF,TGCGCCAGCAGCTGGGGCAAGGGGGGTAATGAAAAACTGTTTTTT
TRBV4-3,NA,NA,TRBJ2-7,CASSLKDGPYEQYF,TGCGCCAGCAGCCTTAAAGACGGCCCCTACGAGCAGTACTTC
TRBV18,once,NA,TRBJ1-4,CASSPNSGTREKLFF,TGTGCCAGCTCACCAAACTCCGGGACCCGGGAAAAACTGTTTTTT
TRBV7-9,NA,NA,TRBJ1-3,CASSYRTAPSGNTIYF,TGTGCCAGCAGCTACAGGACGGCCCCCTCTGGAAACACCATATATTTT
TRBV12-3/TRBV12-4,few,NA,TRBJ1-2,CASSWGYGYTF,TGTGCCAGCAGTTGGGGGTATGGCTACACCTTC
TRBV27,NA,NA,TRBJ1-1,CASRSTGMDTEAFF,TGTGCCAGCAGATCGACAGGAATGGACACTGAAGCTTTCTTT
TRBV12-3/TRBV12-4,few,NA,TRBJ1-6,CASSLGEFHNSPLHF,TGTGCCAGCAGTTTAGGGGAATTCCATAATTCACCCCTCCACTTT
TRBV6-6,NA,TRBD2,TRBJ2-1,CASSYLGLASNEQFF,TGTGCCAGCAGTTACTTGGGACTAGCGTCCAATGAGCAGTTCTTC
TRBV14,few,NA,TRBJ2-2,CASRLVAGELFF,TGTGCCAGCAGGCTCGTAGCCGGGGAGCTGTTTTTT
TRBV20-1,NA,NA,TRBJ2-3,CSARRGSTDTQYF,TGCAGTGCCAGACGGGGTAGCACAGATACGCAGTATTTT
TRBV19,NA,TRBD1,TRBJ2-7,CASSFLGQGYEQYF,TGTGCCAGTAGTTTTCTGGGACAGGGCTACGAGCAGTACTTC
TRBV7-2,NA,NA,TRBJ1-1,CASQQWGPSTEAFF,TGTGCCAGCCAGCAGTGGGGACCGAGTACTGAAGCTTTCTTT
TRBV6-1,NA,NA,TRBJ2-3,CASSEDGGSTDTQYF,TGTGCCAGCAGTGAAGATGGCGGGAGCACAGATACGCAGTATTTT
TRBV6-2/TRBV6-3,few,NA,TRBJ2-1,CASSLASASYNEQFF,TGTGCCAGCAGTCTGGCTAGCGCCTCCTACAATGAGCAGTTCTTC
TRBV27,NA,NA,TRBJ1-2,CASSPPGLNYGYTF,TGTGCCAGCAGTCCACCTGGGCTTAACTATGGCTACACCTTC
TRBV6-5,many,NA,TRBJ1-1,CASSYGTVNTEAFF,TGTGCCAGCAGCTATGGGACGGTGAACACTGAAGCTTTCTTT
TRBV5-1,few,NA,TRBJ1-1,CASRELMNTEAFF,TGCGCCAGCAGGGAACTGATGAACACTGAAGCTTTCTTT
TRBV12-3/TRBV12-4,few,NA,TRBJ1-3,CASSLTAPSRNTIYF,TGTGCCAGCAGTTTAACCGCCCCGTCTCGAAACACCATATATTTT
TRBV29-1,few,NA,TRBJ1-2,CSVLWGERYGYTF,TGCAGCGTTCTTTGGGGAGAACGTTATGGCTACACCTTC
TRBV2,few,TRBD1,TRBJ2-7,CASGQGSGEQYF,TGTGCCAGCGGACAGGGCTCGGGGGAGCAGTACTTC
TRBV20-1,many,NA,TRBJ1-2,CSARDGTSYGYTF,TGCAGTGCTAGAGATGGGACAAGTTATGGCTACACCTTC
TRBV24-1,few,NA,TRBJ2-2,CATSDSFSAGELFF,TGTGCCACCAGTGATTCTTTCTCTGCCGGGGAGCTGTTTTTT